This T cell receptor beta chain is drawn from a study of control samples from healthy donors and cancer patients. The assay was immunoSEQ multiplex PCR, and TCRdb's table has in-frame clones only and misses some. The profile shows approximately 70,000 clones, 75% to 90% of them singletons. This clone was observed once. The clonotype originates from a man over 45 in good health. The sequencing input was blood.

The CDR3 protein is CASSPGTGRPYGYTF. CDR3 bases: TGTGCCAGCAGCCCTGGGACAGGGAGGCCCTATGGCTACACCTTC. The chain carries TRBV14 and TRBJ1-2, with 9 bases fitting TRBD1. The CDR3 contains 15 residues. Trimming at V came to 4 bases and at J to 4 bases, leaving 7 bases not matched to a gene. CDR1 and CDR2 from the germline V gene are SGHDN and FVKESK.